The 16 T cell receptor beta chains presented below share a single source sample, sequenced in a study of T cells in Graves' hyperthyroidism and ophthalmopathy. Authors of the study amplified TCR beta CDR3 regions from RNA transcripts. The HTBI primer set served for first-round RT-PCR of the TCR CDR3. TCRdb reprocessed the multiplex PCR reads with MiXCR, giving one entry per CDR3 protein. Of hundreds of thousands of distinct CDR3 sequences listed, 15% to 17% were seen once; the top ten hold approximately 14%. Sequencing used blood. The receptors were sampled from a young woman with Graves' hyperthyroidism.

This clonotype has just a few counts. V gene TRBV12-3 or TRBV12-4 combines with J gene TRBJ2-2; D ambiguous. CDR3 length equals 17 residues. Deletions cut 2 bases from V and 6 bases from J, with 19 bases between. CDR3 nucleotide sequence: TGTGCCAGCAGTTTAAGGATCCGACAACCGGGTGCCGGGGAGCTGTTTTTT. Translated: CASSLRIRQPGAGELFF.

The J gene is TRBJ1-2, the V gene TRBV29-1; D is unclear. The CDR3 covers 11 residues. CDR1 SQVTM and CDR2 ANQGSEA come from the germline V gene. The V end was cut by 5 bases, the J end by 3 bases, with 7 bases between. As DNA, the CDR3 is TGCAGCGTTCCAGAAGACTATGGCTACACCTTC. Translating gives CSVPEDYGYTF. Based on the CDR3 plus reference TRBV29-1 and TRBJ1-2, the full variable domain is SAVISQKPSRDICQRGTSLTIQCQVDSQVTMMFWYRQQPGQSLTLIATANQGSEATYESGFVIDKFPISRPNLTFSTLTVSNMSPEDSSIYLCSVPEDYGYTFGSGTRLTVV.

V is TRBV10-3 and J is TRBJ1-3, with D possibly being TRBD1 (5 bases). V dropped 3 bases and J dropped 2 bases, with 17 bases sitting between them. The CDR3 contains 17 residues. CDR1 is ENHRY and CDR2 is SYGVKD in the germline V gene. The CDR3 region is CAISDHTLAGPGNTIYF. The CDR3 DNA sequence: TGTGCCATCAGTGACCATACCCTGGCAGGGCCTGGAAACACCATATATTTT.

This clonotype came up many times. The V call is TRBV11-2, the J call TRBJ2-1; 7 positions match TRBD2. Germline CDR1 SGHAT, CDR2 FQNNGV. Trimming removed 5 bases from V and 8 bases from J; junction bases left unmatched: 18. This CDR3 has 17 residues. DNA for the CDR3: TGTGCCAGCAGCCCAGGGCGCGGGAGAGATGGCGCCCATGAGCAGTTCTTC. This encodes CASSPGRGRDGAHEQFF.

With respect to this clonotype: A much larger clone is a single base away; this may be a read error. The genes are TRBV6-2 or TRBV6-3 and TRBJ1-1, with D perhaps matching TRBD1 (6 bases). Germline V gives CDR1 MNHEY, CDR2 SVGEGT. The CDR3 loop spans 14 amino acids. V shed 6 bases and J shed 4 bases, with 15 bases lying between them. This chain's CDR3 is CASRLGAFITEAFF. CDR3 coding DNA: TGTGCCAGCAGACTGGGGGCTTTTATCACTGAAGCTTTCTTT.

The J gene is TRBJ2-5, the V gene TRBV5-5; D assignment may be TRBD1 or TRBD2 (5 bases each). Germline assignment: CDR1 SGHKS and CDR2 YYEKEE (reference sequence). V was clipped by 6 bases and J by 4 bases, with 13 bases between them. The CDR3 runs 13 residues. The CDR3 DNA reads TGTGCCAGCACTCTCGAGAGGGGAGAGACCCAGTACTTC. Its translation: CASTLERGETQYF.

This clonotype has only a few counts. The CDR3 region has the DNA TGTGCCAGCAGCGCGGGACAGGGTGGTGAGCAGTTCTTC. Its translation is CASSAGQGGEQFF. This chain joins TRBV9 and TRBJ2-1; 9 bases are shared with TRBD1. Germline trimming cut 3 bases from V and 9 bases from J; bases unmatched to any gene: 4. This CDR3 is built from 13 residues. The germline gives CDR1 SGDLS, CDR2 YYNGEE.

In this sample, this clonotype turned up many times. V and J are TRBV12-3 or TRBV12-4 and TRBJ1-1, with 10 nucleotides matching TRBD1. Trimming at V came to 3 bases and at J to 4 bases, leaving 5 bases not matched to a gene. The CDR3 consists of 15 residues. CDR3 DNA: TGTGCCAGCAGTTTTCTCGGGACAGGGGCCACTGAAGCTTTCTTT. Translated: CASSFLGTGATEAFF.

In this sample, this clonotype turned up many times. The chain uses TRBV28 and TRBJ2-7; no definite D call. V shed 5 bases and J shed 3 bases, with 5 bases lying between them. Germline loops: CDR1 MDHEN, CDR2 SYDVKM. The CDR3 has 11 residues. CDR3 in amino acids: CASSPFYEQYF. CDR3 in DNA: TGTGCCAGCAGTCCTTTCTACGAGCAGTACTTC.

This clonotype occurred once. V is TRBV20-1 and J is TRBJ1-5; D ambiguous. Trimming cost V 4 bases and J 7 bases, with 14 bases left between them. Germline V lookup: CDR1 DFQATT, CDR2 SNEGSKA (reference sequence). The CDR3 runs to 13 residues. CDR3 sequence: CSANSGLGQPQHF. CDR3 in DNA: TGCAGTGCTAATTCAGGTTTAGGACAGCCCCAGCATTTT.

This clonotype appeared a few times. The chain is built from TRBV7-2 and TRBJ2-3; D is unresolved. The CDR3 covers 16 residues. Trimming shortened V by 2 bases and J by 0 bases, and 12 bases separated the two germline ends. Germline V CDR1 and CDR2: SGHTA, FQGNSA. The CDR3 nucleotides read TGTGCCAGCAGCTTATGGGGTATTGGTAGCACAGATACGCAGTATTTT. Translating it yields CASSLWGIGSTDTQYF.

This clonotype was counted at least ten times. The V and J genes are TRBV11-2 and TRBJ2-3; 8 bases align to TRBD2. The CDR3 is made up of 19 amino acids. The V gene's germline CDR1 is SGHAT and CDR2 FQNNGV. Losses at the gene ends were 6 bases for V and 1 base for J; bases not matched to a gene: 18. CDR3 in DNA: TGTGCCAGCAGTCCAAACCTTCCGGGACTAGGGGTTGGCACAGATACGCAGTATTTT. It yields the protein CASSPNLPGLGVGTDTQYF.

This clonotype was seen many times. CDR3 nucleotides: TGTGCCGCCCTATCCGACAATGAGCAGTTCTTC. Translated, it gives CAALSDNEQFF. The V and J genes are TRBV28 and TRBJ2-1; D unclear. CDR1 MDHEN and CDR2 SYDVKM come from the germline V gene. The CDR3 loop spans 11 amino acids. V lost 11 bases to trimming and J lost 5 bases, with 10 bases between them. Complete variable domain (other parts from reference TRBV28 and TRBJ2-1): DVKVTQSSRYLVKRTGEKVFLECVQDMDHENMFWYRQDPGLGLRLIYFSYDVKMKEKGDIPEGYSVSREKKERFSLILESASTNQTSMYLCAALSDNEQFFGPGTRLTVL.

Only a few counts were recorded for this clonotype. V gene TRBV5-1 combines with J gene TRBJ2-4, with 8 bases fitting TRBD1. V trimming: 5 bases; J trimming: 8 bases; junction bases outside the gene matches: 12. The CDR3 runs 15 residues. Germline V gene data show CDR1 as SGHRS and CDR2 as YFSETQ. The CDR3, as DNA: TGCGCCAGCAGACTAAACCCCTCGACAGGGGACATTCAGTACTTC. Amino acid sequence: CASRLNPSTGDIQYF.

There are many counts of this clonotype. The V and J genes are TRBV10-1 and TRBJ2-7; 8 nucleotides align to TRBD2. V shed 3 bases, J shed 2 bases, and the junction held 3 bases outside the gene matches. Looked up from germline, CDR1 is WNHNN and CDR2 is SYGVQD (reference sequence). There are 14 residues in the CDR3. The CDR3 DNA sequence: TGCGCCAGCAGTGACCCGCGGGGGGCCTACGAGCAGTACTTC. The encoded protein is CASSDPRGAYEQYF.

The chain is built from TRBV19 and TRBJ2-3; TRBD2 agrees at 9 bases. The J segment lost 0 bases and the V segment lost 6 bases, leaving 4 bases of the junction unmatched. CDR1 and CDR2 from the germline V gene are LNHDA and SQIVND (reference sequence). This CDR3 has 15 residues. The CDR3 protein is CASRTSGTSTDTQYF. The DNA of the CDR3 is TGTGCCAGTAGGACTAGCGGTACTAGCACAGATACGCAGTATTTT.